What follows are 30 T cell receptor beta chains derived from one specimen sequenced in a study of response to subunit inactivated influenza vaccine. In TCRdb, the RT-PCR reads were re-called with MiXCR into one record per CDR3 protein. The sample lists roughly 620,000 distinct CDR3 sequences, 11% occurring once. The same sample was also used in a study of T cells expressing NK-cell markers. That report notes: UMIs accompanied the 5'RACE template switching by which TCR beta cDNA was made.

This material consisted of PBMCs from blood, taken on the day of vaccination. These receptors originate from a man aged 50-59 years who received an inactivated influenza vaccine.

This clonotype occurred many times. The CDR3 bases are TGCGCCAGCAGCGGTGACAATGAGCAGTTCTTC. Amino acid sequence: CASSGDNEQFF. V gene TRBV5-1 combines with J gene TRBJ2-1, with unresolved D. The CDR3 extends over 11 amino acids. V lost 4 bases to trimming and J lost 5 bases, with 4 bases between them. Germline V gives CDR1 SGHRS, CDR2 YFSETQ. Variable domain in full (rest from reference TRBV5-1 and TRBJ2-1): KAGVTQTPRYLIKTRGQQVTLSCSPISGHRSVSWYQQTPGQGLQFLFEYFSETQRNKGNFPGRFSGRQFSNSRSEMNVSTLELGDSALYLCASSGDNEQFFGPGTRLTVL.

This clonotype was recorded at least ten times. This chain joins TRBV28 and TRBJ2-3; 10 bases match TRBD2. The CDR3 runs to 16 residues. The germline CDR1 and CDR2 sequences are MDHEN and SYDVKM. With V trimmed by 5 bases and J by 3 bases, 8 bases remained unmatched. The CDR3 loop reads CASSPPAGGRTDTQYF. The CDR3 nucleotides read TGTGCCAGCAGTCCCCCAGCGGGAGGGCGAACAGATACGCAGTATTTT.

This clonotype has only a few counts. The chain uses TRBV4-3 and TRBJ2-1; D may correspond to TRBD1 or TRBD2 (6 bases each). The CDR3 runs 13 residues. Looked up from germline, CDR1 is LGHNA and CDR2 is YSLEER. Trimming removed 4 bases from V and 7 bases from J, with 11 bases in between. The CDR3 sequence is CASSPEGGNEQFF. In DNA, the CDR3 is TGCGCCAGCAGCCCAGAAGGGGGGAATGAGCAGTTCTTC.

This clonotype was counted a few times. The chain is built from TRBV29-1 and TRBJ2-5; D possibly uses TRBD1 or TRBD2 (5 bases each). With 1 base removed from V and 3 bases from J, the gap between germline ends came to 9 bases. The CDR3 sequence is 13 residues long. Looked up from germline, CDR1 is SQVTM and CDR2 is ANQGSEA. CDR3 in amino acids: CSVEGGRKETQYF. The CDR3 DNA reads TGCAGCGTTGAAGGGGGACGGAAAGAGACCCAGTACTTC.

This clonotype was picked up many times. This chain joins TRBV12-3 or TRBV12-4 and TRBJ1-1; no clear D gene. V lost 5 bases and J 0 bases, leaving 7 bases between the germline ends. This CDR3 region has 13 residues. The CDR3 is CASSAGVNTEAFF. DNA of the CDR3: TGTGCCAGCAGTGCCGGGGTGAACACTGAAGCTTTCTTT.

The V gene is TRBV6-2 or TRBV6-3, the J gene TRBJ2-2; tentatively, D is TRBD1 (6 bases). CDR3 length equals 15 residues. Germline CDR1 and CDR2: MNHEY and SVGEGT. Trimming took off 7 bases at V and 3 bases at J, with 15 bases between the two ends. CDR3 DNA: TGTGCCAGCACAGGGGATAGTACCTACACCGGGGAGCTGTTTTTT. Translated, it gives CASTGDSTYTGELFF.

V is TRBV11-2 and J is TRBJ2-1; no reliable D call. From germline, CDR1 is SGHAT and CDR2 FQNNGV. Trimming shortened V by 0 bases and J by 13 bases, and 10 bases separated the two germline ends. The CDR3 length is 12 residues. The CDR3 reads CASSLDRAHQFF. DNA for the CDR3: TGTGCCAGCAGCTTAGATCGGGCCCACCAGTTCTTC.

This clonotype was counted between two and nine times. V usage is TRBV27 and J usage is TRBJ2-7; D is perhaps TRBD1 (7 bases). The V end lost 6 bases, the J end lost 3 bases, and 15 bases lay between the germline ends. Germline loops: CDR1 MNHEY, CDR2 SMNVEV (reference sequence). The length of the CDR3 is 14 residues. This CDR3 reads CASRGRQGGYEQYF. The CDR3 coding sequence is TGTGCCAGCAGAGGAAGACAGGGAGGCTACGAGCAGTACTTC.

V and J are TRBV4-3 and TRBJ2-4; D uncertain. Germline CDR1 is LGHNA and CDR2 is YSLEER. This CDR3 spans 16 amino acids. V shed 3 bases and J shed 7 bases, with 19 bases lying between them. The CDR3, as DNA: TGCGCCAGCAGCCAGGAGTTCGGCCCGGGTCTGAACATTCAGTACTTC. Translated: CASSQEFGPGLNIQYF.

This clonotype showed up just a few times. This chain links TRBV6-5 with TRBJ2-4; D possibly corresponds to TRBD1 (5 bases). CDR1 is MNHEY, CDR2 SVGAGI, per germline. The CDR3 sequence is 15 residues long. V was trimmed by 2 bases and J by 7 bases, leaving 15 bases between them. DNA for the CDR3: TGTGCCAGCAGTTACGTTAAGGGGCCAGGGAACATTCAGTACTTC. Translated, it gives CASSYVKGPGNIQYF.

This clonotype was seen only a few times. DNA of the CDR3: TGTGCCAGTAGTACACAGGGACGGAGATATGAAAAACTGTTTTTT. Encoded protein: CASSTQGRRYEKLFF. The chain carries TRBV19 and TRBJ1-4; a weak D match, TRBD1 (6 bases). V was shortened by 4 bases and J by 6 bases, with 15 bases between the two germline ends. The V gene's germline CDR1 is LNHDA and CDR2 SQIVND (reference sequence). The CDR3 is made up of 15 amino acids.

This clonotype occurred a few times. V gene TRBV5-1 combines with J gene TRBJ2-2; D ambiguous. The CDR3 runs to 17 residues. Per germline, CDR1 SGHRS and CDR2 YFSETQ. V was clipped by 0 bases and J by 3 bases, with 15 bases between them. CDR3 coding DNA: TGCGCCAGCAGCTTGGAGACACGGACGGCTTACACCGGGGAGCTGTTTTTT. Translating gives CASSLETRTAYTGELFF.

The chain links TRBV6-1 to TRBJ1-2, with D possibly matching TRBD1 (6 bases). Trimming removed 4 bases from V and 3 bases from J, with 12 bases in between. CDR1 and CDR2 (germline): MNHNS, SASEGT. The CDR3 has 14 amino acids. For the CDR3, the DNA is TGTGCCAGCAGTGGGGGGGGGCCCGACTATGGCTACACCTTC. Amino acid sequence: CASSGGGPDYGYTF.

The chain combines TRBV10-1 with TRBJ2-2; D remains unclear. Germline values: CDR1 WNHNN, CDR2 SYGVQD (reference sequence). This CDR3 spans 15 amino acids. V was trimmed by 2 bases and J by 1 base, leaving 8 bases between them. The CDR3 reads CASSENPGNTGELFF. The CDR3 DNA is TGCGCCAGCAGTGAGAACCCAGGGAACACCGGGGAGCTGTTTTTT.

This clonotype has a count of ten or more. The chain combines TRBV5-5 with TRBJ1-1; D is undetermined. This CDR3 spans 12 amino acids. Germline CDR1 SGHKS, CDR2 YYEKEE (reference sequence). Trimming took 0 bases from V and 9 from J, leaving 9 bases between them. DNA for the CDR3: TGTGCCAGCAGCTTGGAGAGGTTAAAAGCTTTCTTT. Translated: CASSLERLKAFF.

This clonotype was recorded at least ten times. The rearrangement uses TRBV20-1 and TRBJ1-1, with TRBD1 matching over 7 bases. The CDR3 sequence is 13 residues long. J gave up 11 bases and V 4 bases, and 13 bases lay outside the gene matches. Germline CDR1 is DFQATT and CDR2 is SNEGSKA (reference sequence). The CDR3 DNA reads TGCAGTGCTATGGGGACAGCGGGTCTAAACGCTTTCTTT. It translates to CSAMGTAGLNAFF.

The gene calls are TRBV21-1 and TRBJ2-3; the table assigns TRBD1, which was not confirmed against the DNA. TRBV21-1 is a recognized pseudogene. The CDR3 has 16 amino acids. CDR3 region: CASILRNRDCTDTQYF. In nucleotides, the CDR3 is TGTGCCAGCATCTTAAGGAACAGGGACTGCACAGATACGCAGTATTTT.

This chain links TRBV11-1 with TRBJ2-5, with 12 bases fitting TRBD2. The CDR3 consists of 18 residues. Trimming removed 5 bases from V and 5 bases from J; junction bases left unmatched: 15. Germline CDR1 and CDR2: SGHAT and FQDESV (reference sequence). CDR3 sequence reads: CASSAALLAGGPTETQYF. Here the CDR3 DNA reads TGTGCCAGCAGCGCCGCCCTACTAGCGGGAGGACCCACGGAGACCCAGTACTTC.

This clonotype has a handful of counts. The chain employs TRBV20-1 and TRBJ2-4; 8 bases align to TRBD2. The CDR3 consists of 15 residues. Trimming took 3 bases from V and 1 from J; bases not matched to a gene: 5. The germline gives CDR1 DFQATT, CDR2 SNEGSKA (reference sequence). The chain's CDR3 is CSASKRGPAKNIQYF. Here the CDR3 DNA reads TGCAGTGCTAGCAAGCGGGGGCCGGCCAAAAACATTCAGTACTTC.

For this clonotype: One end of the junction fails to match germline, which may point to a read error. The chain recombines TRBV10-2 with TRBJ2-7; D perhaps matches TRBD1 (6 bases). The CDR3 length is 14 residues. Looked up from germline, CDR1 is WSHSY and CDR2 is SAAADI. In nucleotides, the CDR3 is TGCGCCAGAAGTGACAGGCGACCCTCCTACGAGCAGTACTTC. Translating gives CARSDRRPSYEQYF.

The chain recombines TRBV7-9 with TRBJ2-7; 10 bases map to TRBD1. Per the germline V gene, CDR1 is SEHNR and CDR2 is FQNEAQ (reference sequence). This CDR3 has 16 residues. J gave up 2 bases and V 5 bases, and 9 bases lay outside the gene matches. The chain's CDR3 is CASSPEPGQGTYEQYF. CDR3 DNA sequence: TGTGCCAGCAGCCCCGAGCCGGGACAGGGGACCTACGAGCAGTACTTC.

The V gene is TRBV27, the J gene TRBJ2-5; TRBD2 might be the D (6 bases). The germline gives CDR1 MNHEY, CDR2 SMNVEV (reference sequence). V was trimmed by 6 bases and J by 10 bases, leaving 15 bases between them. The CDR3 contains 12 residues. CDR3 DNA: TGTGCCAGCAGCCCCCGCGGGATGGTCCAGTACTTC. Its translation: CASSPRGMVQYF.

The chain combines TRBV5-1 with TRBJ2-7; 8 positions agree with TRBD1. CDR3 length: 15 residues. Germline loops: CDR1 SGHRS, CDR2 YFSETQ. V was clipped by 5 bases and J by 1 base; unmatched bases: 8. CDR3 coding DNA: TGCGCCAGCAGTACGACAGGGGTTACTTCCTACGAGCAGTACTTC. Residues: CASSTTGVTSYEQYF. Full variable domain (missing parts from reference TRBV5-1 and TRBJ2-7): KAGVTQTPRYLIKTRGQQVTLSCSPISGHRSVSWYQQTPGQGLQFLFEYFSETQRNKGNFPGRFSGRQFSNSRSEMNVSTLELGDSALYLCASSTTGVTSYEQYFGPGTRLTVT.

This clonotype turned up a few times. The chain couples TRBV28 to TRBJ1-5; D gene uncertain. Germline lookup yields CDR1 MDHEN and CDR2 SYDVKM. V was trimmed by 2 bases and J by 2 bases, leaving 13 bases between them. This CDR3 is built from 16 residues. Here the CDR3 reads CASSLLAIMGNQPQHF. In nucleotides, the CDR3 is TGTGCCAGCAGTTTACTGGCAATAATGGGCAATCAGCCCCAGCATTTT.

The chain links TRBV6-1 to TRBJ1-4; TRBD1 might be the D (5 bases). CDR3 length equals 12 residues. Per the germline V gene, CDR1 is MNHNS and CDR2 is SASEGT. Trimming removed 6 bases from V and 6 bases from J, with 8 bases in between. The DNA of the CDR3 is TGTGCCAGCAGCCGGGGGGATGAAAAACTGTTTTTT. It yields the protein CASSRGDEKLFF.

This clonotype was detected a few times. This rearrangement joins TRBV18 to TRBJ2-7; a possible D gene is TRBD2 (5 bases). CDR1 and CDR2 from the germline V gene are KGHSH and LQKENI. The CDR3 extends over 16 amino acids. Trimming shortened V by 3 bases and J by 0 bases, and 15 bases separated the two germline ends. This CDR3 reads CASSPPGLGNSYEQYF. In DNA, the CDR3 is TGTGCCAGCTCACCCCCGGGGTTGGGCAACTCCTACGAGCAGTACTTC.

The gene calls are TRBV15 and TRBJ2-1; tentatively, D is TRBD2 (5 bases). From germline, CDR1 is LNHNV and CDR2 YYDKDF (reference sequence). There are 12 residues in the CDR3. Between the trimmed V and J ends, which lost 4 bases and 11 bases, there was a span of 12 bases. The CDR3 DNA reads as TGTGCCACCAGCACATCGACGGGGAAGCAGTTCTTC. Translation: CATSTSTGKQFF.

This clonotype was counted many times. The chain couples TRBV5-6 to TRBJ1-1; TRBD1 aligns across 10 bases. Germline CDR1 is SGHDT and CDR2 is YYEEEE. The CDR3 sequence is 14 residues long. V was clipped by 3 bases and J by 6 bases; unmatched bases: 5. CDR3: CASSYRDRGPEAFF. CDR3 nucleotide sequence: TGTGCCAGCAGCTACCGGGACAGGGGTCCTGAAGCTTTCTTT.

This clonotype was recorded a few times. The chain carries TRBV5-1 and TRBJ2-6; D uncertain. Trimming pared 0 bases from V and 1 base from J, leaving 11 bases between. CDR3 length: 17 residues. Germline V gives CDR1 SGHRS, CDR2 YFSETQ. The CDR3 region has the DNA TGCGCCAGCAGCTTGGCCGTGGGGATATCTGGGGCCAACGTCCTGACTTTC. Its protein product is CASSLAVGISGANVLTF.

The table lists this clonotype with many counts. The chain combines TRBV5-1 with TRBJ2-3, with 10 bases aligning to TRBD2. J gave up 3 bases and V 6 bases, and 7 bases lay outside the gene matches. Germline V gene sequence: CDR1 SGHRS, CDR2 YFSETQ. The CDR3 contains 15 residues. The CDR3 DNA reads as TGCGCCAGCACTACTAGCGGGGTCAGAACAGATACGCAGTATTTT. The encoded protein is CASTTSGVRTDTQYF.